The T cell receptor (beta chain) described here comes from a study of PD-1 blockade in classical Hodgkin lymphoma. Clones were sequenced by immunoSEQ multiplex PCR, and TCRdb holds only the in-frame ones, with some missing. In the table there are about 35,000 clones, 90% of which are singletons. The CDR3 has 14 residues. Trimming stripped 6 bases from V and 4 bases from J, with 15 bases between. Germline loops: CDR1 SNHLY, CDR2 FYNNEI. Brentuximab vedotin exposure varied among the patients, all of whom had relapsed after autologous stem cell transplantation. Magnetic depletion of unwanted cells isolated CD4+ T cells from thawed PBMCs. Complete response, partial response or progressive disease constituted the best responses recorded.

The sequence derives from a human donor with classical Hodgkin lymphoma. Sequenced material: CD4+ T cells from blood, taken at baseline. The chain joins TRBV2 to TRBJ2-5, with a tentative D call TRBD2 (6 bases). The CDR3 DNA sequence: TGTGCCAGCAGCCGAACTAGCATTGGAGAGACCCAGTACTTC. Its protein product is CASSRTSIGETQYF.